The sequence of this T cell receptor beta chain was determined in a study of graft-versus-host responses after intestinal transplantation. Comment on this clone: Its antigen is still unknown.

The study, taken as a whole, reports: In patients with graft-donor T cell macrochimerism, allograft graft-versus-host to host-versus-graft clonal ratios were high. Detection of GvH clones occurred in recipient marrow, and some had their first appearance in ileum or blood. The study associated peak circulating GvH clone levels with early post-transplant HvG declines.

The repertoire was sequenced with immunoSEQ multiplex PCR; TCRdb's copy has only in-frame clones and lacks some. This table has about 97,000 clones, approximately 90% appearing once. This CDR3 comprises 14 residues. The germline V gene has CDR1 SNHLY and CDR2 FYNNEI. The source of this sequence is a human patient who received an intestinal transplant, so some T cells may come from the graft donor. The sample in question was PBMCs, obtained roughly 68 weeks after intestinal transplant. The chain is built from TRBV2 and TRBJ1-5, with a tentative D call TRBD1 (6 bases). The CDR3 region has the DNA TGTGCAATTGGGGGGCCCTATAGCAATCAGCCCCAGCATTTT. The encoded protein is CAIGGPYSNQPQHF.